The present TCR beta chain was sequenced within a study of shared clonotypes between healthy human individuals. Only CD45RO-negative cells positively selected for CCR7 counted as naive CD8 cells, so terminally differentiated effector memory CD45RA+ cells were excluded. V was shortened by 5 bases and J by 0 bases, with 17 bases between the two germline ends. Per germline, CDR1 SGHTA and CDR2 FQGNSA. The CDR3 runs to 16 residues. TCRdb's copy holds only in-frame clones and misses some; the assay was immunoSEQ multiplex PCR. The repertoire holds about 1.9 million clones, with about 94% as singletons. This sequence was found in a man younger than 30 in good health. Some clones in this sample may be carry-over from other donors' samples. The chain has TRBV7-2 and TRBJ2-7; D is uncertain. The sample consisted of naive CD8+ T cells from PBMCs. CDR3 DNA sequence: TGTGCCAGCAGCGCCATTCAGAGGACGAGCTCCTACGAGCAGTACTTC. Translated, it gives CASSAIQRTSSYEQYF.